The 5 T cell receptor beta chains presented below share a single source sample, sequenced in a study of shared clonotypes between healthy human individuals. Data came from immunoSEQ multiplex PCR; TCRdb stores just in-frame clones and leaves some out. This table has 850,000 to 1,100,000 clones, approximately 77% appearing once. The sequencing input was memory CD4+ T cells from PBMCs. Subset meaning: CD45RA-negative fraction. These receptors all come from a man in his late teens or twenties in good health. Some clones in this sample may be carry-over from other donors' samples.

The chain links TRBV5-1 to TRBJ2-4, with D possibly being TRBD1 (7 bases). The germline V and J ends were trimmed by 7 bases and 8 bases, with 16 bases remaining between them. The CDR3 contains 13 residues. CDR1 and CDR2 from the germline V gene are SGHRS and YFSETQ. The CDR3 reads CASRRGLEYIQYF. CDR3 nucleotides: TGCGCCAGCCGGAGGGGGCTAGAGTACATTCAGTACTTC.

This chain connects TRBV5-6 to TRBJ2-4, with 7 bases fitting TRBD1. The germline V gene encodes CDR1 SGHDT and CDR2 YYEEEE. The CDR3 is 16 residues long. Trimming at V came to 4 bases and at J to 3 bases, leaving 10 bases not matched to a gene. The CDR3 region has the DNA TGTGCCAGCAGCCGCCTAACAGGGGATGGCAAAAACATTCAGTACTTC. Protein product: CASSRLTGDGKNIQYF.

The chain links TRBV28 to TRBJ2-5; D gene uncertain. The CDR3 extends over 15 amino acids. Germline V CDR1 and CDR2: MDHEN, SYDVKM. Trimming pared 3 bases from V and 0 bases from J, leaving 11 bases between. Written as DNA, the CDR3 is TGTGCCAGCAGTTTTTATCCGCCGTACCAAGAGACCCAGTACTTC. It yields the protein CASSFYPPYQETQYF.

This clone has only one observation. The genes are TRBV7-2 and TRBJ2-7; 10 nucleotides agree with TRBD2. The J segment lost 5 bases and the V segment lost 1 base, leaving 5 bases of the junction unmatched. The germline V gene encodes CDR1 SGHTA and CDR2 FQGNSA. This CDR3 spans 15 amino acids. The CDR3 loop reads CASSLGGLAVDEQYF. CDR3 sequence (DNA): TGTGCCAGCAGCTTAGGAGGACTAGCGGTGGACGAGCAGTACTTC. Full variable domain (rest looked up from reference TRBV7-2 and TRBJ2-7): GAGVSQSPSNKVTEKGKDVELRCDPISGHTALYWYRQSLGQGLEFLIYFQGNSAPDKSGLPSDRFSAERTGGSVSTLTIQRTQQEDSAVYLCASSLGGLAVDEQYFGPGTRLTVT.

This clone occurred a few times. V gene TRBV7-2 combines with J gene TRBJ1-1, with D hard to call. Trimming cost V 1 base and J 1 base, with 7 bases left between them. CDR1 and CDR2 from the germline V gene are SGHTA and FQGNSA. The CDR3 is made up of 14 amino acids. This CDR3 reads CASSLEKGNTEAFF. The CDR3 DNA reads as TGTGCCAGCAGCTTAGAGAAAGGGAACACTGAAGCTTTCTTT.